The present TCR beta chain was sequenced within a study of T cell responses to AZD1222 COVID-19 vaccine. Study-level results: Two AZD1222 administrations were followed by greater Spike-specific TCR breadth and depth.

Some clones are missing from TCRdb's copy, which holds only in-frame ones; the method was immunoSEQ multiplex PCR. The table lists about 130,000 clones, approximately 85% of them singletons. About this clone: The antigen is not known.

This CDR3 comprises 14 residues. CDR1 is GTSNPN and CDR2 is SVGIG in the germline V gene (reference sequence). The V and J ends lost 4 bases and 6 bases, in that order; junction bases with no gene match: 8. Here the sequenced sample was peripheral blood, taken 28 days after the second AZD1222 dose. The chain recombines TRBV30 with TRBJ1-5; 8 positions match TRBD1. The sequence came from an adult who received the AZD1222 COVID-19 vaccine. The CDR3, as DNA: TGTGCCTGGAACCTAGGACAGGGCTTTCAGCCCCAGCATTTT. Translated, it gives CAWNLGQGFQPQHF.